Below, 10 T cell receptor beta chains from the same sample are listed, as sequenced in a study of Ad26.COV2.S vaccination and SARS-CoV-2 variants. The method was immunoSEQ multiplex PCR; TCRdb's version includes in-frame clones alone and lacks a portion of them. The sample holds 180,000 or so clones, around 88% seen once. This material consisted of peripheral blood, taken after recovery from COVID-19. The receptors derive from a human donor who had recovered from COVID-19.

This clone was recorded a few times. This sequence joins TRBV3-1 (or the pseudogene TRBV3-2) and TRBJ2-7, with TRBD2 matching over 13 bases. There are 15 residues in the CDR3. The germline V gene has CDR1 LGHDT and CDR2 YNNKEL (reference sequence). V lost 6 bases, J lost 1 base, and 3 bases stayed unmatched. CDR3 sequence: CASRSGLAGSYEQYF. The DNA of the CDR3 is TGTGCCAGCAGATCGGGACTAGCGGGATCCTACGAGCAGTACTTC.

This clone was seen a few times. The V gene is TRBV5-5, the J gene TRBJ1-5; the D is unclear. The CDR3 runs to 14 residues. CDR1 and CDR2 (germline): SGHKS, YYEKEE (reference sequence). V was clipped by 7 bases and J by 2 bases, with 13 bases between them. The CDR3 DNA follows: TGTGCCAGCCGCCCAGGAGTCGGCAATCAGCCCCAGCATTTT. As protein: CASRPGVGNQPQHF.

The chain links TRBV27 to TRBJ1-2, with TRBD1 as a possible D gene (6 bases). V was trimmed by 5 bases and J by 6 bases, leaving 7 bases between them. Looked up from germline, CDR1 is MNHEY and CDR2 is SMNVEV (reference sequence). The CDR3 extends over 11 amino acids. The CDR3 loop reads CASSPGDGYTF. The CDR3 DNA follows: TGTGCCAGCAGTCCAGGGGATGGCTACACCTTC.

CDR3 DNA: TGTGCCAGCAGCTCAGGGGGCTGGGACATTCAGTACTTC. It is translated as CASSSGGWDIQYF. The V and J genes are TRBV7-3 and TRBJ2-4; 8 bases are shared with TRBD1. This CDR3 has 13 residues. CDR1 and CDR2 from the germline V gene are SGHTA and FQGTGA. Trimming took 4 bases from V and 8 from J; bases not matched to a gene: 4.

This clone was seen once. CDR3 in amino acids: CASSYSVFYPYEQYF. In DNA, the CDR3 is TGTGCCAGCAGTTACTCGGTCTTTTACCCCTACGAGCAGTACTTC. The chain joins TRBV6-5 to TRBJ2-7, with D unclear. CDR3 length equals 15 residues. V shed 0 bases and J shed 2 bases, with 11 bases lying between them. Germline V gene sequence: CDR1 MNHEY, CDR2 SVGAGI.

This clone was picked up one time. In nucleotides, the CDR3 is TGTGCCAGCAGTGAAGAGCTAGCGGGGTCCAACGAGCAGTACTTC. As protein: CASSEELAGSNEQYF. The gene calls are TRBV6-1 and TRBJ2-7, with 9 nucleotides matching TRBD2. V shed 1 base, J shed 5 bases, and the junction held 6 bases outside the gene matches. The V gene's germline CDR1 is MNHNS and CDR2 SASEGT. The CDR3 contains 15 residues.

This clone was observed a handful of times. The rearrangement joins TRBV5-1 to TRBJ1-4, with a weak D call TRBD1 (5 bases). With 2 bases removed from V and 8 bases from J, the gap between germline ends came to 16 bases. The CDR3 length is 15 residues. Germline lookup yields CDR1 SGHRS and CDR2 YFSETQ. The CDR3 DNA sequence: TGCGCCAGCAGCTTAAAGCTGGGAGGGGAAGAAAAACTGTTTTTT. It is translated as CASSLKLGGEEKLFF.

The genes are TRBV13 and TRBJ2-5; 7 positions match TRBD2. The germline V gene has CDR1 PRHDT and CDR2 FYEKMQ (reference sequence). The length of the CDR3 is 13 residues. V lost 6 bases to trimming and J lost 5 bases; unmatched junction nucleotides: 6. This CDR3 reads CASSRTRRETQYF. As DNA, the CDR3 is TGTGCCAGCAGTAGGACTAGGAGGGAGACCCAGTACTTC.

The V gene is TRBV6-5, the J gene TRBJ2-7; the match to TRBD1 covers 9 bases. CDR1 and CDR2 from the germline V gene are MNHEY and SVGAGI. The CDR3 has 13 amino acids. The trim removed 6 bases at V and 6 bases at J, leaving 6 bases unmatched. This CDR3 reads CASSRGQGFEQYF. The CDR3 DNA reads as TGTGCCAGCAGCCGGGGACAGGGCTTCGAGCAGTACTTC.

The rearrangement joins TRBV11-3 to TRBJ2-2, with 10 bases matching TRBD1. The CDR3 is 17 amino acids. Germline V gives CDR1 SGHNT, CDR2 YENEEA. V lost 5 bases, J lost 6 bases, and 12 bases stayed unmatched. The CDR3 loop reads CASSALPGTGVPGELFF. The CDR3 coding sequence is TGTGCCAGCAGCGCCTTACCGGGGACAGGGGTTCCCGGGGAGCTGTTTTTT.